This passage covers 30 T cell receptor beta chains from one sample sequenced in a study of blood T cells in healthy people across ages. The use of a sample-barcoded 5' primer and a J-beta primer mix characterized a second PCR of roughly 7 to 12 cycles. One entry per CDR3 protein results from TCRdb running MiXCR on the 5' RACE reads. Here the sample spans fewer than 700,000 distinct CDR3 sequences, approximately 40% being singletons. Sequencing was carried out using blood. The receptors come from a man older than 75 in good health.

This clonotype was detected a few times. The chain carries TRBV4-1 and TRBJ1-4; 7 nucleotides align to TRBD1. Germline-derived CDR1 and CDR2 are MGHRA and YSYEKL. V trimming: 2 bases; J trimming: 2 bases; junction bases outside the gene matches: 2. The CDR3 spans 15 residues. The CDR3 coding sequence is TGCGCCAGCAGCCAACAGGGGGGGACTAATGAAAAACTGTTTTTT. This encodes CASSQQGGTNEKLFF.

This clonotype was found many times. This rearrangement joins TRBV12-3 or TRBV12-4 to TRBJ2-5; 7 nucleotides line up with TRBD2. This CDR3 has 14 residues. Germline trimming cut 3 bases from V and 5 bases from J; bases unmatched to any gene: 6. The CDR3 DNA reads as TGTGCCAGCAGTTTTGGACTAGTTGGGGAGACCCAGTACTTC. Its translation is CASSFGLVGETQYF.

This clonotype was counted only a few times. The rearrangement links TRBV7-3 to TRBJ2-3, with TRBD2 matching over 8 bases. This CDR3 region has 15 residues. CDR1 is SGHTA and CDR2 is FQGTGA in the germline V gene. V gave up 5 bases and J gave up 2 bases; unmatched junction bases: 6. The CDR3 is CASSPQLAVTDTQYF. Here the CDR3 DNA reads TGTGCCAGCAGCCCCCAACTAGCGGTCACAGATACGCAGTATTTT.

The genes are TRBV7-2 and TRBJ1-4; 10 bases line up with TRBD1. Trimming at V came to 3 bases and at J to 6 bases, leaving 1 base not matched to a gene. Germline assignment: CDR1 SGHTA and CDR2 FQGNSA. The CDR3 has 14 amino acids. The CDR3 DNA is TGTGCCAGCAGCTTCGGGACAGGGGATGAAAAACTGTTTTTT. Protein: CASSFGTGDEKLFF.

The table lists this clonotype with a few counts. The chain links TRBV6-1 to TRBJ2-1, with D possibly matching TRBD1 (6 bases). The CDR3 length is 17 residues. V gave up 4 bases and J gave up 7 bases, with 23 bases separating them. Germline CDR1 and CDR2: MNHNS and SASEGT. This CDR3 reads CASSGQLPLQGKNEQFF. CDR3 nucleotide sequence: TGTGCCAGCAGTGGACAGTTACCCCTCCAGGGGAAGAATGAGCAGTTCTTC.

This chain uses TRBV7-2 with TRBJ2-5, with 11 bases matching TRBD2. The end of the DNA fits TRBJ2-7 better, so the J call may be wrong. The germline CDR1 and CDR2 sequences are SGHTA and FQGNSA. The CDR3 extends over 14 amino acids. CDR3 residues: CASSFTSGSNEQYF. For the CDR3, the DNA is TGTGCCAGCAGCTTTACTAGCGGGAGCAACGAGCAGTACTTC.

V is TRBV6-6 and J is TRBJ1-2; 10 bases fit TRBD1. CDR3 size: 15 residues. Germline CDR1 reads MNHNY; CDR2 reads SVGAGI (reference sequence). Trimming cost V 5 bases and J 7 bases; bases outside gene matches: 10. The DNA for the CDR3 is TGTGCCAGCAGTAACCCCAGACAGGGGGCGGTTGGCTACACCTTC. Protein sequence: CASSNPRQGAVGYTF.

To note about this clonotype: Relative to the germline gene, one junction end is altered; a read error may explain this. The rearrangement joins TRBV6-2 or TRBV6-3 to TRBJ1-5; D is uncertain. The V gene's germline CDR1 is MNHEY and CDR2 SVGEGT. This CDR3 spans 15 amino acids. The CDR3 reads CASSYHPGINQPQHF. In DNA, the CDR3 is TGTGCCAGCAGTTATCACCCGGGAATTAATCAGCCTCAGCATTTT.

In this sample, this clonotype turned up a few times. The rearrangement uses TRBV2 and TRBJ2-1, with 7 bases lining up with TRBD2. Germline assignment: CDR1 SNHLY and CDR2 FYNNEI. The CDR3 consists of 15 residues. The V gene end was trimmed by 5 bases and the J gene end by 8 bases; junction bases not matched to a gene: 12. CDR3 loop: CASSPLAGVLYEQFF. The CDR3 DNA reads TGTGCCAGCAGTCCTCTTGCGGGAGTGCTTTATGAGCAGTTCTTC.

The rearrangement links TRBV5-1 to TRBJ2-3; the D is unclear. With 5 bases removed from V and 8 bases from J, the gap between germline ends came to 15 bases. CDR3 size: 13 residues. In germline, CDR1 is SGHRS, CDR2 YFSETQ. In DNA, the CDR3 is TGCGCCAGCAGGGGTCCCCGGGCCGGTACGCAGTATTTT. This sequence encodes CASRGPRAGTQYF.

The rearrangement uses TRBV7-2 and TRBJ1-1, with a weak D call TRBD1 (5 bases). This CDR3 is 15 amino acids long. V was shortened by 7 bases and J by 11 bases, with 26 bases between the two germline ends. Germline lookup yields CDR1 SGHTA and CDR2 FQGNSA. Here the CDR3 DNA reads TGTGCCAGCAATCCTCGGCAGGGTGGTAAAAATGCGGCTTTCTTT. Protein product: CASNPRQGGKNAAFF.

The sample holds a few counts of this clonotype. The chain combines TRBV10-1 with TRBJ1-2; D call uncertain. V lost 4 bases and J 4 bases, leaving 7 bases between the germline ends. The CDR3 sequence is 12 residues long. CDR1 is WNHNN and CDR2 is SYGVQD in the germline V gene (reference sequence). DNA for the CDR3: TGCGCCAGCAGTGGGGCTTCCTATGGCTACACCTTC. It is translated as CASSGASYGYTF.

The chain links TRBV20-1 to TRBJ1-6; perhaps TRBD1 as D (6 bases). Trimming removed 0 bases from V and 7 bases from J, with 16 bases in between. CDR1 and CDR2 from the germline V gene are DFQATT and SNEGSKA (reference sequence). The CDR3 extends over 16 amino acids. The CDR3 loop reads CSARDRGLRVNSPLHF. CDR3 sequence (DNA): TGCAGTGCTAGAGACAGGGGTTTACGAGTGAATTCACCCCTCCACTTT.

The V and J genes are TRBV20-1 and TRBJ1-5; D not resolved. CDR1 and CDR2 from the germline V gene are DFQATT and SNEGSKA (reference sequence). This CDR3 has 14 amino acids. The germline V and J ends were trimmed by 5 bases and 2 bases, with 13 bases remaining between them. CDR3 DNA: TGCAGTGCTGGACCCGCCCAGGGCAATCAGCCCCAGCATTTT. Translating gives CSAGPAQGNQPQHF.

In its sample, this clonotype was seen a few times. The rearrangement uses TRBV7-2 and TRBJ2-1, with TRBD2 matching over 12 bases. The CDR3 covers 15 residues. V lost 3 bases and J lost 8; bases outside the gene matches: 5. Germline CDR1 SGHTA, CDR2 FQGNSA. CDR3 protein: CASSLLAGGRDEQFF. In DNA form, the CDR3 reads TGTGCCAGCAGCTTGCTAGCGGGGGGGCGGGATGAGCAGTTCTTC.

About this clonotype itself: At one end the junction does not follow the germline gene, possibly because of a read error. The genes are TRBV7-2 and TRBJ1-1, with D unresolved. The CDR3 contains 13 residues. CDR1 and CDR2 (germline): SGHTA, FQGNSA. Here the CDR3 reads CANSGSWNTEAFF. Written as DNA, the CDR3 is TGTGCCAACAGCGGCTCGTGGAACACTGAAGCTTTCTTT.

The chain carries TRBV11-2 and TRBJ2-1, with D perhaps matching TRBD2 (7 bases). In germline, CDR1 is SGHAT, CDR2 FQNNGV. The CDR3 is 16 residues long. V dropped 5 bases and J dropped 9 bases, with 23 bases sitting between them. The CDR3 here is CASSPGWGGRDGEQFF. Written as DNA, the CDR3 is TGTGCCAGCAGCCCAGGGTGGGGGGGCCGTGATGGTGAGCAGTTCTTC.

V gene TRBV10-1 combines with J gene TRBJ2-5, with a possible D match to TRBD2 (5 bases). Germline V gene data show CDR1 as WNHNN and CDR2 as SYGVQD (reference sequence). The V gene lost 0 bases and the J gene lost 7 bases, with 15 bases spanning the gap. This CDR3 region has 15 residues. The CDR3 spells CASSESALREGTQYF. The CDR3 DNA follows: TGCGCCAGCAGTGAGTCGGCTCTCAGAGAGGGGACCCAGTACTTC.

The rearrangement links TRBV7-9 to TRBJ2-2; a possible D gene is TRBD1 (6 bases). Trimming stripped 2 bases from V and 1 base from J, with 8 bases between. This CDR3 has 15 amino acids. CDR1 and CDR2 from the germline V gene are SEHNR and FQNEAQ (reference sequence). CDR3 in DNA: TGTGCCAGCAGCTTACCACAGGGGAACACCGGGGAGCTGTTTTTT. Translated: CASSLPQGNTGELFF. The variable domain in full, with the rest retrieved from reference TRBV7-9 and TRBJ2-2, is DTGVSQNPRHKITKRGQNVTFRCDPISEHNRLYWYRQTLGQGPEFLTYFQNEAQLEKSRLLSDRFSAERPKGSFSTLEIQRTEQGDSAMYLCASSLPQGNTGELFFGEGSRLTVL.

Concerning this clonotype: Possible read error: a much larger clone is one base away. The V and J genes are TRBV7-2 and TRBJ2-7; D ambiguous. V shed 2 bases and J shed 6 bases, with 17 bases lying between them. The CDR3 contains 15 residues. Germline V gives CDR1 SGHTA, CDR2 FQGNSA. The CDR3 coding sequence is TGTGCCAGCAGCTTAAATAGTCGGCATGGAGCCGAGCAGTACTTC. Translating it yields CASSLNSRHGAEQYF.

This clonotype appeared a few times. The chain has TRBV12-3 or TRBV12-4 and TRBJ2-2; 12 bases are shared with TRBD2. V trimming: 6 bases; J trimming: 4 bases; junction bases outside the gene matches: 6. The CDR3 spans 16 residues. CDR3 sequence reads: CASSRLAGEGTGELFF. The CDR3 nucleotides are TGTGCCAGCAGCCGACTAGCGGGGGAAGGCACCGGGGAGCTGTTTTTT.

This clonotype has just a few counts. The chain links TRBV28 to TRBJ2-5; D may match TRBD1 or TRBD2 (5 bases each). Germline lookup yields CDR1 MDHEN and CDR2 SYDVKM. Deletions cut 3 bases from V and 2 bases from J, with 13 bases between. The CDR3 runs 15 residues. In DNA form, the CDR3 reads TGTGCCAGCAGTTTCCCGGGACGGCTACAAGAGACCCAGTACTTC. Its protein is CASSFPGRLQETQYF.

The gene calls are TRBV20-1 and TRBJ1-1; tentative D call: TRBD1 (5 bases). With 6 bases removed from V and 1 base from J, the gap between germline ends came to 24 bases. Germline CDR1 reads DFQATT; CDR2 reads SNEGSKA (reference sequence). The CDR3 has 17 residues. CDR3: CSATGVIGGLKNTEAFF. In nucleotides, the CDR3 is TGCAGTGCAACCGGGGTAATTGGGGGGTTGAAGAACACTGAAGCTTTCTTT.

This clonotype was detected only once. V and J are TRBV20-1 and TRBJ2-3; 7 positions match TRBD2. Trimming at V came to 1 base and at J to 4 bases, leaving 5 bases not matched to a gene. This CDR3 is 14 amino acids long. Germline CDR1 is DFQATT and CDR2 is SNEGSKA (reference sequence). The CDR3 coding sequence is TGCAGTGCTAGAGGGGGGGAGGGTGCAGATACGCAGTATTTT. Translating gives CSARGGEGADTQYF.

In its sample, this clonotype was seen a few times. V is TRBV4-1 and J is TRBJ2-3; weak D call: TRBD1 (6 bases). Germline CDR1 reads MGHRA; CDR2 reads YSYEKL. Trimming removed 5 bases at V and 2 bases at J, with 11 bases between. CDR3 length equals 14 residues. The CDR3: CASSDRDNTDTQYF. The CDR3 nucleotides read TGCGCCAGCAGCGACCGGGACAACACAGATACGCAGTATTTT.

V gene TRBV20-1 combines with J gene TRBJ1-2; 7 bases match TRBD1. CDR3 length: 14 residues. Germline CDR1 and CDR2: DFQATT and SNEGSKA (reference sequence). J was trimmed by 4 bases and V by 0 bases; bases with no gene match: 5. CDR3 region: CSARDNRGGYGYTF. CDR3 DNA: TGCAGTGCTAGAGACAACAGGGGAGGCTATGGCTACACCTTC.

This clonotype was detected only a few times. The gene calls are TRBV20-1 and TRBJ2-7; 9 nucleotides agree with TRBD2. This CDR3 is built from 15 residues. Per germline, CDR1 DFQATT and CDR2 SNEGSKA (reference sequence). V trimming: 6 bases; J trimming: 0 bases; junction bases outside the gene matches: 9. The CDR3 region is CSAPATSGFSYEQYF. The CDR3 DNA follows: TGCAGTGCCCCAGCGACTAGCGGATTCTCCTACGAGCAGTACTTC.

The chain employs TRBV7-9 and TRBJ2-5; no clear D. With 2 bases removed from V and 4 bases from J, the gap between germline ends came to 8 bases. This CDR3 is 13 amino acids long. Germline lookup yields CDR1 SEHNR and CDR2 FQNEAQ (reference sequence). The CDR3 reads CASSLKARETQYF. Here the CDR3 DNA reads TGTGCCAGCAGCTTAAAAGCGAGAGAGACCCAGTACTTC.

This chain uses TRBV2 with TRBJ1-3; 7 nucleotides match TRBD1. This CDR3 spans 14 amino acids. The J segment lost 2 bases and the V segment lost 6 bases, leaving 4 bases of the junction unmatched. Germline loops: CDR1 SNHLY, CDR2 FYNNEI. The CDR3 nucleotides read TGTGCCAGCAGAAGGGACAGCGCTGGAAACACCATATATTTT. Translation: CASRRDSAGNTIYF.

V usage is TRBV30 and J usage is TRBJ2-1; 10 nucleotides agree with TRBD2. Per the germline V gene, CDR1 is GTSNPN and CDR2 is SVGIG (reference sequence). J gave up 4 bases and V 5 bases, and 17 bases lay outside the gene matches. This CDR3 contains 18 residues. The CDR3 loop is CAWAKRTGASGSYNEQFF. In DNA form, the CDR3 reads TGTGCCTGGGCTAAAAGAACGGGAGCTAGCGGGAGTTACAATGAGCAGTTCTTC.